The T cell receptor (beta chain) described here comes from a study of blood T cell repertoires in COVID-19. Overall study: The United States, Italy and Spain supplied acute and convalescent COVID-19 samples. T cells, B-cell-depleted T cells, or PBMCs provided the cDNA or gDNA that served as material.

This CDR3 region has 14 residues. The V and J ends lost 3 bases and 3 bases, in that order; junction bases with no gene match: 5. Germline assignment: CDR1 MNHEY and CDR2 SMNVEV (reference sequence). Per the original methods: Amplification from reference gene primers served as the basis for estimated nucleated cell counts. Assay used: immunoSEQ multiplex PCR; TCRdb lists only in-frame clones, some missing. V, J and clone size are those of that table, while D and trimming were read from the DNA. The sample has some 100,000 clones, almost 90% seen once; the top ten hold 7.5% to 9.5%. Sequenced input: peripheral blood. The sequence came from a woman in her 70s with acute or convalescent COVID-19. The rearrangement uses TRBV27 and TRBJ2-7; 7 nucleotides match TRBD1. For the CDR3, the DNA is TGTGCCAGCAGTTTTGGGACAGAGGGCTACGAGCAGTACTTC. It codes for CASSFGTEGYEQYF.